One sample yielded the 6 T cell receptor beta chains listed below, sequenced in a study of OX40 agonist ivuxolimab in advanced cancers. Assay used: immunoSEQ multiplex PCR; TCRdb lists only in-frame clones, some missing. The sample has 65,000 to 70,000 clones, 75% to 90% seen once. The sequencing here drew on CD4+ or CD8+ T cells sorted from blood, taken in a trial of the OX40 agonist ivuxolimab. All receptors come from an adult with an advanced solid tumor such as melanoma, head and neck, liver or kidney cancer.

The chain links TRBV4-3 to TRBJ1-2, with 7 bases fitting TRBD1. Germline CDR1 reads LGHNA; CDR2 reads YSLEER. The trim removed 4 bases at V and 5 bases at J, leaving 10 bases unmatched. This CDR3 is 15 amino acids long. The CDR3 reads CASSPTTDRYYGYTF. CDR3 DNA: TGCGCCAGCAGCCCTACCACGGACAGGTATTATGGCTACACCTTC.

The chain has TRBV11-2 and TRBJ2-2; unclear D gene. The CDR3 is 17 amino acids. Germline CDR1 is SGHAT and CDR2 is FQNNGV. V was trimmed by 0 bases and J by 1 base, leaving 12 bases between them. The CDR3 loop is CASSLDRTRRNTGELFF. CDR3 coding DNA: TGTGCCAGCAGCTTAGATCGTACCCGAAGGAACACCGGGGAGCTGTTTTTT.

The chain uses TRBV15 and TRBJ1-1; a possible D gene is TRBD1 (5 bases). The germline CDR1 and CDR2 sequences are LNHNV and YYDKDF (reference sequence). The germline V and J ends were trimmed by 8 bases and 1 base, with 11 bases remaining between them. The CDR3 consists of 13 residues. CDR3 nucleotides: TGTGCCACCGGGCGGGGGGGGAACACTGAAGCTTTCTTT. Protein product: CATGRGGNTEAFF.

This chain uses TRBV27 with TRBJ1-1; the D is unclear. V was shortened by 2 bases and J by 3 bases, with 10 bases between the two germline ends. From germline, CDR1 is MNHEY and CDR2 SMNVEV (reference sequence). This CDR3 comprises 14 residues. This CDR3 is CASSLKGLYTEAFF. The DNA for the CDR3 is TGTGCCAGCAGTTTAAAAGGACTGTACACTGAAGCTTTCTTT.

The rearrangement uses TRBV29-1 and TRBJ2-1; no definite D call. This CDR3 region has 12 residues. V lost 3 bases, J lost 4 bases, and 7 bases lay in between. Germline lookup yields CDR1 SQVTM and CDR2 ANQGSEA. As DNA, the CDR3 is TGCAGCGTTGAGCGACGGTACAATGAGCAGTTCTTC. It is translated as CSVERRYNEQFF.

The CDR3 sequence is CASSSGGGLDTQYF. The CDR3 DNA follows: TGTGCCAGCAGCTCCGGCGGGGGGCTGGATACGCAGTATTTT. V gene TRBV5-4 combines with J gene TRBJ2-3, with 8 bases lining up with TRBD2. CDR3 length: 14 residues. The V and J ends lost 3 bases and 6 bases, in that order; junction bases with no gene match: 6. Germline loops: CDR1 SGHNT, CDR2 YYREEE (reference sequence).